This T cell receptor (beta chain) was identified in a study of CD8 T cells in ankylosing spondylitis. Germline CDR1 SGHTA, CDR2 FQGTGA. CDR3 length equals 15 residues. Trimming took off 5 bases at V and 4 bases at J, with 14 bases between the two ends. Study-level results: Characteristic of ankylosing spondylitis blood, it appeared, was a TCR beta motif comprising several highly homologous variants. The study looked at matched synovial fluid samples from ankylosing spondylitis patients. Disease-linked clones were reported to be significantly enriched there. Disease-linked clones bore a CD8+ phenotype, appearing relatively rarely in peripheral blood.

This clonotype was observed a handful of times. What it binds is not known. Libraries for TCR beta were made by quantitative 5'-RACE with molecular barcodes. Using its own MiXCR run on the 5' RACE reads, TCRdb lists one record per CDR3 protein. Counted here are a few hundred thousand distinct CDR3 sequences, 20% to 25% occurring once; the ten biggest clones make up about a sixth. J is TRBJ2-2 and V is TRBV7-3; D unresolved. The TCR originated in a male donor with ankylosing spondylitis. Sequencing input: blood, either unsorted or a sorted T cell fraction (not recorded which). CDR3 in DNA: TGTGCCAGCAGCCCCTCGGTGGTTACCACCGGGGAGCTGTTTTTT. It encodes CASSPSVVTTGELFF.